This entry features one T cell receptor beta chain sequence. The antigen it binds to is not known. No base quality information exists; no much larger clone differs at one position. The High Capacity cDNA Reverse Transcription Kit was used to reverse transcribe all of the isolated RNA, meaning that expressed TCRB transcripts were what got sequenced. Deep immunoSEQ sequencing was applied to naive, central memory and regulatory T cell samples, giving an average of roughly 3.5 million total reads per sample. After sorted cells were lysed in RLT buffer, RNA was extracted with DNase-treated RNeasy Micro or Mini kits, with the choice depending on cell number. To prevent cross-contamination, each cell subset was processed individually, whereas patient and healthy donor samples were processed jointly. The immunoSEQ multiplex PCR was used to amplify TCRB sequences from cDNA, generating 87-bp fragments that spanned the CDR3 region. Sequencing of the amplicons was performed on the Illumina HiSeq platform. The paper's processing steps were these. Synthetic template baselines were used to correct PCR bias computationally, reads within Hamming distance 2 were collapsed, and singletons that could not be merged were discarded. By aligning reads against IMGT, V, D and J genes, CDR3 length, and insertions or deletions at six rearrangement sites were assigned. Within each subset, clonotype counts were normalized to the number of sorted cells before true diversity and Gini coefficients were calculated with the tcR R package. Repertoire sharing was quantified using the overlap coefficient calculated on TCRB nucleotide sequences. Out-of-frame TCRB sequences from naive cells were analyzed as a proxy for the pre-selection repertoire. This immuneACCESS table, as held by TCRdb, lists in-frame sequences with V and J called but not all clones. Of the missing ones, under half trace to an unresolved V gene in checked studies; the others have no known cause. V and J calls and clone size are those listed in that table; D and trimming were worked out from the DNA. Recorded for this sample are approximately 250,000 clones; roughly a tenth of them occurred a single time. Clones ranked in the top ten supply 0.017% of the sample.

From the cysteine up to the phenylalanine, the CDR3 has a length of 13 residues. The CDR3 DNA has 39 bases and is translated from base 1. CDR1 and CDR2 are drawn from the germline V gene: KGHSH, LQKENI. V is cut by 3 bases and J by 5 bases, and the space between the germline ends is 10 bases. The data belong to a study of beta chain features in type 1 diabetes listed by TCRdb under 2018. Context from the whole study: Patients and healthy donors did not differ in mean age, gender distribution, total cell number or subset yield. A total of about 110,000,000 sorted cells were examined across all samples, and a strong correlation was observed between cell number per subset and RNA yield. The study compared the TCRB repertoires of sorted circulating CD4+ T cell subsets in recently diagnosed type 1 diabetes patients with those in matched healthy donors. Regulatory and stem cell-like memory subsets were obtained from only 8 patients and roughly eight healthy donors, while naive and central memory subsets were obtained from all 30 or so donors.

The research as a whole found: Naive, central memory and regulatory TCRB repertoires appeared to be more alike among patients than among healthy donors. Type 1 diabetes patients showed a moderate but significant shortening of TCRB CDR3 length in all four CD4+ subsets. Because cDNA rather than genomic DNA was sequenced, highly expressing activated cells could have been over-represented, although no difference in activation and CD3 levels was found between groups. Only small numbers of individuals were included in the HLA sub-analyses, which left unresolved whether HLA type had any influence on TCRB rearrangement. Patients with type 1 diabetes made fewer insertions and deleted more nucleotides at VDJ recombination sites, implying thymic rearrangement abnormalities. Shorter templates might be favored by PCR, yet because patient and control samples were amplified and corrected together, any such skew would affect both groups equally.

Each donor gave one peripheral blood draw, averaging approximately 120 mL, which was collected into heparinised tubes. A BD FACSAria II and a panel including CD45RO, CCR7, CD25, CD127, CD95 and CD27 were used to sort naive, central memory, regulatory and stem cell-like memory CD4+ T cells. All sorted populations exceeded 95% purity. PBMCs were separated immediately by Lymphoprep density gradient centrifugation and were stained directly, without being cultured. So that batch effects would be minimized, each experiment stained and sorted samples in pairs, pairing one healthy donor with one patient. The sequencing input was naive CD4+ T cells from blood. Per the publication, the cell subset or site label means: true naive CD4+ T cells. The sequence links TRBV18 to TRBJ2-5, with a tentative D gene TRBD2 over 6 matching bases. This receptor was obtained from a man aged 30-40 years with type 1 diabetes. The encoded CDR3 is CASSPAGRETQYF. The sequenced DNA: TGTGCCAGCTCACCCGCGGGGAGGGAGACCCAGTACTTC.